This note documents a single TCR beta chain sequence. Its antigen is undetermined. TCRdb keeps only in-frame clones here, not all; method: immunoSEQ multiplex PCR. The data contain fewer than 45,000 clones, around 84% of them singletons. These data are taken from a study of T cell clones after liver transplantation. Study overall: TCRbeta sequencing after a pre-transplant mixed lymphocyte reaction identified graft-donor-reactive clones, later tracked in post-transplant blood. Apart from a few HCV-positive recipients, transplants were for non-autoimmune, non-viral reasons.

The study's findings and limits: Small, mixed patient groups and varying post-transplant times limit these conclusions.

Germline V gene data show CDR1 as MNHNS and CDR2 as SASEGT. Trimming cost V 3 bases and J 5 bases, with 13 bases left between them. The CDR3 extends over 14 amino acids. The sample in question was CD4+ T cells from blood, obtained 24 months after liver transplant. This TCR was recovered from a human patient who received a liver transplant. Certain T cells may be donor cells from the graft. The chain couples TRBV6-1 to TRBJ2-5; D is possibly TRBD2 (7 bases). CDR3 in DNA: TGTGCCAGCAGTGACCGGGGGGCAGGGGAGACCCAGTACTTC. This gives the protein CASSDRGAGETQYF.